Below, 2 T cell receptor beta chains from the same sample are listed, as sequenced in a study of T-cell memory formation after mild COVID-19. TCRdb itself ran the 5' RACE reads through MiXCR, one entry per CDR3 protein. In the table there are about 350,000 distinct CDR3 sequences, about 13% of which are singletons. Sequenced material: PBMCs or a T cell subset sorted from them (not recorded which). Receptor source: a man aged 18 to 35 who had mild COVID-19 (a few samples of this study predate the infection). Cell type and time point are not known.

This clonotype was found many times. This sequence joins TRBV11-2 and TRBJ2-7; 11 nucleotides line up with TRBD1. The CDR3 length is 14 residues. Germline loops: CDR1 SGHAT, CDR2 FQNNGV. The CDR3 spells CASSLGTGGYEQYV. CDR3 coding DNA: TGTGCCAGCAGTTTAGGGACAGGGGGTTACGAGCAGTACGTC.

The genes are TRBV6-1 and TRBJ2-1; a weak D match, TRBD2 (6 bases). Trimming cost V 2 bases and J 8 bases, with 13 bases left between them. Germline V gene sequence: CDR1 MNHNS, CDR2 SASEGT. The CDR3 has 14 residues. CDR3 sequence: CASSEYPRDDEQFF. The CDR3 DNA reads as TGTGCCAGCAGTGAATATCCGCGGGACGATGAGCAGTTCTTC.